Shown below are 9 T cell receptor beta chains from a single sample sequenced in a study of cytomegalovirus exposure and HLA in healthy donors. Both 60 Vbeta primers and 13 Jbeta primers went into the PCR. Assay used: immunoSEQ multiplex PCR; TCRdb lists only in-frame clones, some missing. The sample records around 100,000 clones, under 80% being singletons. The sequencing sample was made of PBMCs. The receptors shown here come from a middle-aged man in good health and CMV-seronegative.

The rearrangement uses TRBV20-1 and TRBJ1-5; no reliable D call. The germline CDR1 and CDR2 sequences are DFQATT and SNEGSKA (reference sequence). CDR3 length equals 11 residues. V was trimmed by 4 bases and J by 7 bases, leaving 8 bases between them. The CDR3 sequence: CSAKAGQPQHF. The CDR3 nucleotides read TGCAGTGCTAAGGCAGGACAGCCCCAGCATTTT.

The table lists this clone with a few counts. V usage is TRBV27 and J usage is TRBJ1-2, with TRBD1 matching 7 bases. Germline CDR1 and CDR2: MNHEY and SMNVEV (reference sequence). The V segment lost 3 bases and the J segment 8 bases; nucleotides outside the gene matches: 9. The CDR3 extends over 14 amino acids. The CDR3 reads CASSFQQGFRGYTF. CDR3 bases: TGTGCCAGCAGTTTCCAACAGGGGTTTAGAGGCTACACCTTC.

The chain has TRBV7-3 and TRBJ1-1, with D possibly matching TRBD1 (6 bases). The CDR3 totals 13 residues. Trimming stripped 5 bases from V and 3 bases from J, with 10 bases between. CDR1 SGHTA and CDR2 FQGTGA come from the germline V gene. CDR3 amino acids: CASSKSGDTEAFF. CDR3 nucleotides: TGTGCCAGCAGCAAGTCAGGGGACACTGAAGCTTTCTTT.

The genes are TRBV19 and TRBJ2-1; TRBD2 matches at 7 bases. The CDR3 has 12 amino acids. Germline CDR1 and CDR2: LNHDA and SQIVND (reference sequence). J lost 7 bases, V lost 6 bases, and 3 bases had no gene match. CDR3 protein: CASRKAGNEQFF. The CDR3 DNA reads as TGTGCCAGTAGGAAAGCGGGGAATGAGCAGTTCTTC.

The V call is TRBV11-1, the J call TRBJ1-1; 10 bases match TRBD1. CDR3 length: 14 amino acids. In germline, CDR1 is SGHAT, CDR2 FQDESV (reference sequence). Trimming removed 6 bases from V and 5 bases from J; junction bases left unmatched: 6. The CDR3 loop reads CASSRTGGGTEAFF. The CDR3 DNA is TGTGCCAGCAGTCGGACAGGGGGTGGGACTGAAGCTTTCTTT.

This clone has only one observation. V gene TRBV7-8 combines with J gene TRBJ1-2; 9 bases match TRBD1. V lost 4 bases and J lost 4; bases outside the gene matches: 4. Germline values: CDR1 SGHVS, CDR2 FQNEAQ. The CDR3 contains 14 residues. CDR3 nucleotide sequence: TGTGCCAGCAGCTCGGGACAGGGTCCCTATGGCTACACCTTC. Amino acids: CASSSGQGPYGYTF.

This clone was counted a single time. The rearrangement links TRBV11-2 to TRBJ2-1; 9 nucleotides align to TRBD2. J gave up 7 bases and V 2 bases, and 3 bases lay outside the gene matches. Germline loops: CDR1 SGHAT, CDR2 FQNNGV. This CDR3 has 14 amino acids. CDR3 protein: CASSLPSGENEQFF. CDR3 coding DNA: TGTGCCAGCAGCTTACCTAGCGGGGAAAATGAGCAGTTCTTC.

The V and J genes are TRBV7-6 and TRBJ2-1, with D possibly being TRBD2 (5 bases). The CDR3 has 14 amino acids. The V gene's germline CDR1 is SGHVS and CDR2 FNYEAQ. The V gene lost 7 bases and the J gene lost 2 bases, with 12 bases spanning the gap. CDR3 DNA: TGTGCCAGCATCGAGGGCGGCCCCTACAATGAGCAGTTCTTC. Translated: CASIEGGPYNEQFF. Full variable domain (remainder filled in from reference TRBV7-6 and TRBJ2-1): GAGVSQSPRYKVTKRGQDVALRCDPISGHVSLYWYRQALGQGPEFLTYFNYEAQQDKSGLPNDRFSAERPEGSISTLTIQRTEQRDSAMYRCASIEGGPYNEQFFGPGTRLTVL.

V usage is TRBV7-2 and J usage is TRBJ2-4; maybe TRBD1 (6 bases). The CDR3 is made up of 17 amino acids. Germline V gives CDR1 SGHTA, CDR2 FQGNSA. V was clipped by 0 bases and J by 0 bases, with 12 bases between them. CDR3 in amino acids: CASSLAGAQLAKNIQYF. The DNA of the CDR3 is TGTGCCAGCAGCTTAGCGGGGGCGCAGCTAGCCAAAAACATTCAGTACTTC. Drawing the rest from reference TRBV7-2 and TRBJ2-4, the complete variable domain is GAGVSQSPSNKVTEKGKDVELRCDPISGHTALYWYRQSLGQGLEFLIYFQGNSAPDKSGLPSDRFSAERTGGSVSTLTIQRTQQEDSAVYLCASSLAGAQLAKNIQYFGAGTRLSVL.